This passage covers 12 T cell receptor beta chains from one sample sequenced in a study of control samples from healthy donors and cancer patients. The method was immunoSEQ multiplex PCR; TCRdb's version includes in-frame clones alone and lacks a portion of them. Among about 170,000 clones listed, 88% were seen once. Sequencing used blood. These receptors came from a young woman in good health.

This clone occurred once. This chain connects TRBV12-5 to TRBJ2-5; maybe TRBD2 (6 bases). The V gene lost 6 bases and the J gene lost 5 bases, with 7 bases spanning the gap. This CDR3 spans 11 amino acids. From germline, CDR1 is LGHNT and CDR2 FRNRAP. In DNA, the CDR3 is TGTGCTAGTGGCCGGGGGGAGACCCAGTACTTC. It encodes CASGRGETQYF.

The chain couples TRBV5-6 to TRBJ1-4; unclear D gene. Trimming shortened V by 0 bases and J by 8 bases, and 11 bases separated the two germline ends. The CDR3 totals 14 residues. The germline gives CDR1 SGHDT, CDR2 YYEEEE. The CDR3 reads CASSLDTSSEKLFF. In DNA form, the CDR3 reads TGTGCCAGCAGCTTGGATACCTCCAGCGAAAAACTGTTTTTT.

The V gene is TRBV27, the J gene TRBJ2-1; tentatively, D is TRBD2 (6 bases). Trimming took off 5 bases at V and 7 bases at J, with 24 bases between the two ends. Germline assignment: CDR1 MNHEY and CDR2 SMNVEV (reference sequence). The CDR3 totals 17 residues. CDR3 amino acids: CASSPRLPGRRGNEQFF. CDR3 sequence (DNA): TGTGCCAGCAGTCCCCGATTACCCGGACGGCGGGGTAATGAGCAGTTCTTC.

This clone was recorded once. The chain employs TRBV5-1 and TRBJ2-2; 9 bases map to TRBD1. This CDR3 has 15 amino acids. Germline V CDR1 and CDR2: SGHRS, YFSETQ. V lost 5 bases and J lost 5; bases outside the gene matches: 7. CDR3 sequence (DNA): TGCGCCAGCAGTGATACAGGGGGCGCTACCGGGGAGCTGTTTTTT. Its protein product is CASSDTGGATGELFF.

CDR3 sequence: CASSVSGIINQPQHF. The CDR3 nucleotides are TGTGCCAGCAGTGTCTCAGGGATAATCAATCAGCCCCAGCATTTT. This chain links TRBV2 with TRBJ1-5; D perhaps matches TRBD1 (5 bases). Germline CDR1 is SNHLY and CDR2 is FYNNEI. V was trimmed by 4 bases and J by 3 bases, leaving 13 bases between them. The CDR3 length is 15 residues.

Here the CDR3 reads CASSIGLAGGGEQFF. The DNA of the CDR3 is TGTGCCAGCAGCATAGGACTAGCGGGCGGGGGTGAGCAGTTCTTC. The genes are TRBV7-9 and TRBJ2-1, with TRBD2 matching 11 bases. Germline values: CDR1 SEHNR, CDR2 FQNEAQ (reference sequence). The CDR3 covers 15 residues. V shed 5 bases and J 9 bases; nucleotides not matched to a gene: 9.

The rearrangement joins TRBV9 to TRBJ2-3; D possibly corresponds to TRBD2 (6 bases). Trimming took 3 bases from V and 8 from J, leaving 13 bases between them. Looked up from germline, CDR1 is SGDLS and CDR2 is YYNGEE. The CDR3 runs 13 residues. For the CDR3, the DNA is TGTGCCAGCAGCGCCCTGGAACTAGCTACGCAGTATTTT. Translating gives CASSALELATQYF.

V usage is TRBV19 and J usage is TRBJ1-1; D remains ambiguous. There are 15 residues in the CDR3. Germline values: CDR1 LNHDA, CDR2 SQIVND (reference sequence). The V gene lost 3 bases and the J gene lost 1 base, with 12 bases spanning the gap. The CDR3 reads CASSIGRLENTEAFF. CDR3 in DNA: TGTGCCAGTAGTATTGGTAGACTGGAGAACACTGAAGCTTTCTTT.

Of note for this clone: One end of the junction does not line up with germline, which may come from a read error. The chain recombines TRBV13 with TRBJ2-3; the match to TRBD2 covers 9 bases. The CDR3 covers 16 residues. From germline, CDR1 is PRHDT and CDR2 FYEKMQ (reference sequence). The CDR3 bases are TGTGCCAGCAGCCTAGGAGCGACAGCGGGAGGAGATACGCAGTATTTT. It is translated as CASSLGATAGGDTQYF.

V and J are TRBV4-1 and TRBJ2-2; D perhaps matches TRBD2 (6 bases). The germline CDR1 and CDR2 sequences are MGHRA and YSYEKL. V lost 1 base, J lost 3 bases, and 9 bases lay in between. CDR3 length: 15 residues. As DNA, the CDR3 is TGCGCCAGCAGCCAAGTGCTAGCGCACACCGGGGAGCTGTTTTTT. Protein: CASSQVLAHTGELFF.

The chain carries TRBV7-2 and TRBJ2-1; 9 bases fit TRBD2. Trimming cost V 4 bases and J 0 bases; bases outside gene matches: 1. The germline gives CDR1 SGHTA, CDR2 FQGNSA. The CDR3 runs 15 residues. The CDR3 DNA sequence: TGTGCCAGCAGCTCTAGCGGGACCTCCTACAATGAGCAGTTCTTC. This gives the protein CASSSSGTSYNEQFF.

The chain couples TRBV19 to TRBJ2-3; D is unresolved. This CDR3 is built from 14 residues. Germline CDR1 is LNHDA and CDR2 is SQIVND (reference sequence). The V and J ends lost 7 bases and 2 bases respectively, with 13 bases between them. CDR3: CASTEQWNTDTQYF. The CDR3 region has the DNA TGTGCCAGTACCGAACAGTGGAACACAGATACGCAGTATTTT.